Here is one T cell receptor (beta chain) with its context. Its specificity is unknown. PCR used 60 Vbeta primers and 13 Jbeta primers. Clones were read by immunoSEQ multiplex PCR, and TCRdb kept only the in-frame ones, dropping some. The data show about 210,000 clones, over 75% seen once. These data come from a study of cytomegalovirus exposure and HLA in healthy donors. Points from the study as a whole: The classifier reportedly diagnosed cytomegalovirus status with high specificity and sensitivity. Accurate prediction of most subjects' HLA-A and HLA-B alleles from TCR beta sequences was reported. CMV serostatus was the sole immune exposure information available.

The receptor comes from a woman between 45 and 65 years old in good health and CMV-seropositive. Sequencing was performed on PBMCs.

The CDR3 coding sequence is TGTGCCAGCAGTACCGCGGCAGGGGGCCTGTATCAGCCCCAGCATTTT. Its protein is CASSTAAGGLYQPQHF. This sequence joins TRBV27 and TRBJ1-5; 8 bases fit TRBD1. With 5 bases clipped from V and 5 bases from J, the junction kept 11 bases outside the gene matches. In germline, CDR1 is MNHEY, CDR2 SMNVEV (reference sequence). The CDR3 covers 16 residues.